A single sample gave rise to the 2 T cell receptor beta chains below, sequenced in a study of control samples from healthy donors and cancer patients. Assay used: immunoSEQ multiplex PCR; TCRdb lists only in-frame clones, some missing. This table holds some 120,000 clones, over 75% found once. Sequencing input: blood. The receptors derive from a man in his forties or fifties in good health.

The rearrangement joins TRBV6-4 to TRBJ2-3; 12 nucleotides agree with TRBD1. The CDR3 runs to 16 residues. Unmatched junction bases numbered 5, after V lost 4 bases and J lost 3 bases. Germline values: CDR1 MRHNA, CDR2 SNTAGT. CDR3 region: CASSAGTGGMTDTQYF. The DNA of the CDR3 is TGTGCCAGCAGTGCCGGGACAGGGGGCATGACAGATACGCAGTATTTT.

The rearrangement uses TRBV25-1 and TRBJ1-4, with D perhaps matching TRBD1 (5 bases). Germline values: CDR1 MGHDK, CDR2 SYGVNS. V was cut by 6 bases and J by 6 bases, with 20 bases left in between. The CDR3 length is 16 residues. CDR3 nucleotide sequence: TGTGCCAGCAGGGAAGGAGAGGGCAGGGTTTATGAAAAACTGTTTTTT. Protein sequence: CASREGEGRVYEKLFF.